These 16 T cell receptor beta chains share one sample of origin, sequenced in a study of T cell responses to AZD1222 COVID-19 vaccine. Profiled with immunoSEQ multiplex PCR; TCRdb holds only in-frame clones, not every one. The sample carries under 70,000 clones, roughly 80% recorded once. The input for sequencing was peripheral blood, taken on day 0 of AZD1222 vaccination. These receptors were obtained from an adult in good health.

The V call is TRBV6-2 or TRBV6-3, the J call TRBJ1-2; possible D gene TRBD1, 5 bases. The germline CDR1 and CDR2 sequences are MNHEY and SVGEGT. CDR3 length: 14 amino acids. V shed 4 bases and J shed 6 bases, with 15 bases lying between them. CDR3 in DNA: TGTGCCAGCAGTTCCCTGAGGGGCCGAGATGGCTACACCTTC. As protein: CASSSLRGRDGYTF.

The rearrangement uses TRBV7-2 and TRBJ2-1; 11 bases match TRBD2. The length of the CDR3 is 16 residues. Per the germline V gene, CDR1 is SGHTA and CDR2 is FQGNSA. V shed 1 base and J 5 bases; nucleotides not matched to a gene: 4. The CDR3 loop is CASSLGLAGGHNEQFF. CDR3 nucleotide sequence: TGTGCCAGCAGCTTAGGGCTAGCGGGGGGCCACAATGAGCAGTTCTTC.

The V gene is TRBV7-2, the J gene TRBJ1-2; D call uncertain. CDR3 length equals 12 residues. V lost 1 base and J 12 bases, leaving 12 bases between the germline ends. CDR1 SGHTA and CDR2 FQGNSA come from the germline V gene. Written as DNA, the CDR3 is TGTGCCAGCAGCTTAGATCCAGGTCCGGACACCTTC. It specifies CASSLDPGPDTF. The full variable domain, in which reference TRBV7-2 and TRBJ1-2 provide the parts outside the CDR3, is GAGVSQSPSNKVTEKGKDVELRCDPISGHTALYWYRQSLGQGLEFLIYFQGNSAPDKSGLPSDRFSAERTGGSVSTLTIQRTQQEDSAVYLCASSLDPGPDTFGSGTRLTVV.

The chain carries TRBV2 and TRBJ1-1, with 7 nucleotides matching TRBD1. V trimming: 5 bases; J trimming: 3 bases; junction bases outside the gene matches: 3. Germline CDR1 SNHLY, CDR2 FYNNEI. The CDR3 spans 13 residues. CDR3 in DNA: TGTGCCAGCAGTCTACAGGGGTACACTGAAGCTTTCTTT. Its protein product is CASSLQGYTEAFF. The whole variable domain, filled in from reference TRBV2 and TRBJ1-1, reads EPEVTQTPSHQVTQMGQEVILRCVPISNHLYFYWYRQILGQKVEFLVSFYNNEISEKSEIFDDQFSVERPDGSNFTLKIRSTKLEDSAMYFCASSLQGYTEAFFGQGTRLTVV.

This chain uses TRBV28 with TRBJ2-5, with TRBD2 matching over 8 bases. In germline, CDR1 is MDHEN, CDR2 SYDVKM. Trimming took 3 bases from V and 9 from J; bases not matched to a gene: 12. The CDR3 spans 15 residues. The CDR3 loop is CASSFTSGLTGPQYF. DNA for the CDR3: TGTGCCAGCAGTTTTACTAGCGGACTCACCGGACCCCAGTACTTC.

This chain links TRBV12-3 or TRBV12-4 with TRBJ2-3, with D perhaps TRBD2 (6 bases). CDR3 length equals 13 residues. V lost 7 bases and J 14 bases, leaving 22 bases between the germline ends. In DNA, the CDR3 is TGTGCCAGCACCTTAATAGACGTCGGGGGTCCGTATTTT. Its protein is CASTLIDVGGPYF.

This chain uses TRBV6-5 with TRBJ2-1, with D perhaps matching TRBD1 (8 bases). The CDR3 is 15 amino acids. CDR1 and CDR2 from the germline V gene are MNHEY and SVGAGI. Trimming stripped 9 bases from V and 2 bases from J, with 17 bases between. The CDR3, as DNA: TGTGCCAGTGGGTTACAGGGGGGGGCCTACAATGAGCAGTTCTTC. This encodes CASGLQGGAYNEQFF.

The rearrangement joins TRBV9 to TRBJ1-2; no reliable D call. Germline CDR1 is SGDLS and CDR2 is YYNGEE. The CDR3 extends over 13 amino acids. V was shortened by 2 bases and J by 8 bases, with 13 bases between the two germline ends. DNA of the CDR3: TGTGCCAGCAGCGTTGAGGGTGTTCGGGGCTACACCTTC. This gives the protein CASSVEGVRGYTF.

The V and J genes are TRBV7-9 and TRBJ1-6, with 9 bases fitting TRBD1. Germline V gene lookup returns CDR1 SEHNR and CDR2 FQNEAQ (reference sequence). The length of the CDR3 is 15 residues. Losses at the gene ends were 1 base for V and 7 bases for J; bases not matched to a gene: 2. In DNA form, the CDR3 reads TGTGCCAGCAGCTTAGGGGACAGGGAGAATTCACCCCTCCACTTT. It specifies CASSLGDRENSPLHF.

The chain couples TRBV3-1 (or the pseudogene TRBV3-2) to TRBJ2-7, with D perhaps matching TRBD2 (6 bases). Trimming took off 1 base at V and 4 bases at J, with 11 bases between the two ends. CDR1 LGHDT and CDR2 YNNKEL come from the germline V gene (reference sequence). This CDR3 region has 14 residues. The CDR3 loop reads CASSQAGERYEQYF. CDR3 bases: TGTGCCAGCAGCCAAGCGGGGGAGAGATACGAGCAGTACTTC.

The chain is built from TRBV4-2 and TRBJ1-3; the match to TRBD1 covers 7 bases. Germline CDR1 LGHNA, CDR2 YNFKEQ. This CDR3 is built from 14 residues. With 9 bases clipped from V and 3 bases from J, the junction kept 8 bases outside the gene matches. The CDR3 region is CASRQGSNGNTIYF. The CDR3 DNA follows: TGTGCCAGTCGACAGGGATCAAATGGAAACACCATATATTTT.

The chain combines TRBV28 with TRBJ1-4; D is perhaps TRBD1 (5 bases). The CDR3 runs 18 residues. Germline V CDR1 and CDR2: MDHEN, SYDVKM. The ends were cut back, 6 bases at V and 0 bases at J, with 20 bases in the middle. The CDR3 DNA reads TGTGCCAGCAGCACCTATATACGGGACGGTGCAACTAATGAAAAACTGTTTTTT. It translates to CASSTYIRDGATNEKLFF.

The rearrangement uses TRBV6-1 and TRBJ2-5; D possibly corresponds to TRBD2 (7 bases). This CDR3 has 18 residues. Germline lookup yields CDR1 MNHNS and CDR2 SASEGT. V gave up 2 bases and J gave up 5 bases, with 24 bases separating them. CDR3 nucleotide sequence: TGTGCCAGCAGTGAATGGGGGGCGGCAGGGAGGGGAATGGAGACCCAGTACTTC. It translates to CASSEWGAAGRGMETQYF.

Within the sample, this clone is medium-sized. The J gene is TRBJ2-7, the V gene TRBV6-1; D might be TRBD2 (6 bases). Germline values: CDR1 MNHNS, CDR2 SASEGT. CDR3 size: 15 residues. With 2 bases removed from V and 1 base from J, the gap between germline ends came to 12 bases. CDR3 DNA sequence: TGTGCCAGCAGTGAAAAGCAGGGAGGATCCTACGAGCAGTACTTC. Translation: CASSEKQGGSYEQYF.

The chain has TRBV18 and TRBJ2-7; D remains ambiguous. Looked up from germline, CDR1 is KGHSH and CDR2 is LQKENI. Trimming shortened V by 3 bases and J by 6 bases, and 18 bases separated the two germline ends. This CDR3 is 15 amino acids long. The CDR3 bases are TGTGCCAGCTCACCCTCAGCCGCAGATCTCGGCGAGCAGTACTTC. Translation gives CASSPSAADLGEQYF.

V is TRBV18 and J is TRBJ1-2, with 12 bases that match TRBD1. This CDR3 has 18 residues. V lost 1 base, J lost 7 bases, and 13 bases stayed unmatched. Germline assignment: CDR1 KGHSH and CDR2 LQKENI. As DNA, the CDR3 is TGTGCCAGCTCACCACGGTTGGCTATGGGACAGGGGGCTGCTGGCTACACCTTC. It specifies CASSPRLAMGQGAAGYTF.